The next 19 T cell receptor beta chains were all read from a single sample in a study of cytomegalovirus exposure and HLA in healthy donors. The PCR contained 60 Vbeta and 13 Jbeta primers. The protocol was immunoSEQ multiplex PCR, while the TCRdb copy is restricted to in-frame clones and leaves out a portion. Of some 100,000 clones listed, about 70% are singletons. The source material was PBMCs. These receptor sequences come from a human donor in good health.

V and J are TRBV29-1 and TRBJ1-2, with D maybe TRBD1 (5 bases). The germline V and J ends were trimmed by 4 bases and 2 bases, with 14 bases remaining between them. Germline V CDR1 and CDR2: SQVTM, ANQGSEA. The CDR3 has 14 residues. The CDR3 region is CSVGGDGGNYGYTF. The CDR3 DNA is TGCAGCGTTGGGGGCGATGGGGGGAACTATGGCTACACCTTC. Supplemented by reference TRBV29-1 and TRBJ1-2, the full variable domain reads SAVISQKPSRDICQRGTSLTIQCQVDSQVTMMFWYRQQPGQSLTLIATANQGSEATYESGFVIDKFPISRPNLTFSTLTVSNMSPEDSSIYLCSVGGDGGNYGYTFGSGTRLTVV.

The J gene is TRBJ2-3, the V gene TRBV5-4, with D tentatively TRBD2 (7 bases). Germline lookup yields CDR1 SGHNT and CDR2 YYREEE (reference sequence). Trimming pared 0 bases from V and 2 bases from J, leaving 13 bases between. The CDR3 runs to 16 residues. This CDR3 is CASSLEGGGNTDTQYF. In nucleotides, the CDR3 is TGTGCCAGCAGCTTGGAGGGGGGGGGAAACACAGATACGCAGTATTTT.

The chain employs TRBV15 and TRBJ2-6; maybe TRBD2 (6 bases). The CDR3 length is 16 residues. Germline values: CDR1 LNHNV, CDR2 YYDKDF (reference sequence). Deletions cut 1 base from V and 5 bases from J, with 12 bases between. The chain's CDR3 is CATSRALGLRANVLTF. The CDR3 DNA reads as TGTGCCACCAGCAGAGCTCTGGGACTGAGGGCCAACGTCCTGACTTTC.

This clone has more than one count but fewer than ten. The CDR3: CASSLGGGSPLHF. The CDR3 DNA is TGCGCCAGCAGCTTGGGCGGGGGTTCACCCCTCCACTTT. This chain links TRBV5-1 with TRBJ1-6; the D gene is possibly TRBD1 (5 bases). Germline V gives CDR1 SGHRS, CDR2 YFSETQ. The CDR3 length is 13 residues. The ends were cut back, 0 bases at V and 9 bases at J, with 7 bases in the middle.

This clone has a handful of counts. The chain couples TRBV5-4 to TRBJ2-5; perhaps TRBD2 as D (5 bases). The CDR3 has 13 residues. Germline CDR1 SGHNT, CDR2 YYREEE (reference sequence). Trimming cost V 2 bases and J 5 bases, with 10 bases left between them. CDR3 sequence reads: CASSFGGLETQYF. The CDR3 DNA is TGTGCCAGCAGCTTCGGAGGCTTGGAGACCCAGTACTTC.

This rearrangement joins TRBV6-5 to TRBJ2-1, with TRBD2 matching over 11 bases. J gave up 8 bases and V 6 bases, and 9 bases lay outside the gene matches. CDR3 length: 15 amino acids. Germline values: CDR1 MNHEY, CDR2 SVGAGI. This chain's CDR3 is CASRSVSGRAHEQFF. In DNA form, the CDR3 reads TGTGCCAGCAGGTCCGTTAGCGGGAGGGCCCATGAGCAGTTCTTC.

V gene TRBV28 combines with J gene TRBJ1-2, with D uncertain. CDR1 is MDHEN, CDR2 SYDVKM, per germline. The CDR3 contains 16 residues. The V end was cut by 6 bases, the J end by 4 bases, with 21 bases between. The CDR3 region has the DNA TGTGCCAGCAGGCCGGCAGGAGAAGGTGAGGGCTATGGCTACACCTTC. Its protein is CASRPAGEGEGYGYTF.

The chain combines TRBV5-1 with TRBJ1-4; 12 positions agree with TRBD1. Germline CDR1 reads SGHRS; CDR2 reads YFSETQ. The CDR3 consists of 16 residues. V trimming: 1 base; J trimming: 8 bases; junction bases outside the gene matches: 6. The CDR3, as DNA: TGCGCCAGCAGCTTGTCGGGACAGGGGGCAAACGAAAAACTGTTTTTT. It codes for CASSLSGQGANEKLFF.

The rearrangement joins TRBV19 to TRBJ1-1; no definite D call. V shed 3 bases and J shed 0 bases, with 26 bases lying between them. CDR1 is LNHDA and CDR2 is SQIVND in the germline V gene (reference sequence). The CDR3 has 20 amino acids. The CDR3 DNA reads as TGTGCCAGTAGTATCCGCACATCACAATCGACAAGTATCATGAACACTGAAGCTTTCTTT. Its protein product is CASSIRTSQSTSIMNTEAFF.

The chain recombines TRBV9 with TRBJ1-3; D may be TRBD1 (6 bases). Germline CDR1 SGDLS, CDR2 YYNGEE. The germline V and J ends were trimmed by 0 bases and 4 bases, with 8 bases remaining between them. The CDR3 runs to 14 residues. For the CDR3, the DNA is TGTGCCAGCAGCGTAGCAGGGGCCGGAAACACCATATATTTT. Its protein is CASSVAGAGNTIYF.

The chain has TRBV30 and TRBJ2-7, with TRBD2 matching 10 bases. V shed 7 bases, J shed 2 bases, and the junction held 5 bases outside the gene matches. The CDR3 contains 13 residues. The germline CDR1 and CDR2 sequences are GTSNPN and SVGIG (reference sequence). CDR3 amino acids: CASEREGTYEQYF. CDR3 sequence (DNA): TGTGCCTCCGAGCGGGAGGGCACCTACGAGCAGTACTTC.

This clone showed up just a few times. CDR3 bases: TGTGCCAGCCGGGGCGGGGGAATCGCCGAGCAGTACTTC. Protein sequence: CASRGGGIAEQYF. The chain is built from TRBV27 and TRBJ2-7; 7 nucleotides match TRBD2. The germline V gene has CDR1 MNHEY and CDR2 SMNVEV (reference sequence). V lost 8 bases, J lost 6 bases, and 10 bases stayed unmatched. The CDR3 runs to 13 residues.

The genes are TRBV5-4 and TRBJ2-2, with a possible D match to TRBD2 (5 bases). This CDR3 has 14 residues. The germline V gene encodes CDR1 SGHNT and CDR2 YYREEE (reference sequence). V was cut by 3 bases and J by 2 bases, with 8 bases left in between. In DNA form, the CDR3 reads TGTGCCAGCAGCTCCCTAGCAAACACCGGGGAGCTGTTTTTT. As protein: CASSSLANTGELFF. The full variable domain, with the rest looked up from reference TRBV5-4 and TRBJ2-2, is ETGVTQSPTHLIKTRGQQVTLRCSSQSGHNTVSWYQQALGQGPQFIFQYYREEENGRGNFPPRFSGLQFPNYSSELNVNALELDDSALYLCASSSLANTGELFFGEGSRLTVL.

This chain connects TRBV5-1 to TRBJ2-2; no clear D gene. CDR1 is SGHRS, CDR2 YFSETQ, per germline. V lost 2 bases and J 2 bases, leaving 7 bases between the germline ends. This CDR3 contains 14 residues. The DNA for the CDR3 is TGCGCCAGCAGCTTTAATAGCAACACCGGGGAGCTGTTTTTT. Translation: CASSFNSNTGELFF.

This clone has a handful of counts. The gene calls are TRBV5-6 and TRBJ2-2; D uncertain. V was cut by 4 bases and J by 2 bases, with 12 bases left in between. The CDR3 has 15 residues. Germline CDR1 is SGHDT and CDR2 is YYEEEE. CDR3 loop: CASSPKRLNTGELFF. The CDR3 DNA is TGTGCCAGCAGCCCGAAGAGACTTAACACCGGGGAGCTGTTTTTT.

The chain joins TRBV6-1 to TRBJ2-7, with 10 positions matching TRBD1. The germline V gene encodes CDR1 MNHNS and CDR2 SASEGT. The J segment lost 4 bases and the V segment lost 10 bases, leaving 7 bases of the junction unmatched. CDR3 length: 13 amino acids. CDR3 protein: CATTGQGLYEQYF. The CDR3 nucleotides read TGTGCCACCACGGGACAGGGGTTATACGAGCAGTACTTC.

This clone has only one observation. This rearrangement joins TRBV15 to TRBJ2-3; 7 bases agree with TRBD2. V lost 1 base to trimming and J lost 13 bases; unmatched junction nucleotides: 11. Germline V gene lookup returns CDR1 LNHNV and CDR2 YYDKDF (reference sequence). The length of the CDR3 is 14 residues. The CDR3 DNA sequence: TGTGCCACCAGCAGAGGGCCCCCCCGGGACTACGAGTATTTT. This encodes CATSRGPPRDYEYF.

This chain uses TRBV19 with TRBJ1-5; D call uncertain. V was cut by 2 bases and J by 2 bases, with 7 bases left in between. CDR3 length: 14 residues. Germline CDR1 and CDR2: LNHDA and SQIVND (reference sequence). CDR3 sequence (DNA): TGTGCCAGTAGTATACAACTGGGCAATCAGCCCCAGCATTTT. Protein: CASSIQLGNQPQHF.

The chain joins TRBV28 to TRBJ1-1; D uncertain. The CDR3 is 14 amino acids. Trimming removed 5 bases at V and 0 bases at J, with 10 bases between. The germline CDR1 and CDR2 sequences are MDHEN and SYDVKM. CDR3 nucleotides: TGTGCCAGCAGTCTTAGGGAGCTGAACACTGAAGCTTTCTTT. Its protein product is CASSLRELNTEAFF.